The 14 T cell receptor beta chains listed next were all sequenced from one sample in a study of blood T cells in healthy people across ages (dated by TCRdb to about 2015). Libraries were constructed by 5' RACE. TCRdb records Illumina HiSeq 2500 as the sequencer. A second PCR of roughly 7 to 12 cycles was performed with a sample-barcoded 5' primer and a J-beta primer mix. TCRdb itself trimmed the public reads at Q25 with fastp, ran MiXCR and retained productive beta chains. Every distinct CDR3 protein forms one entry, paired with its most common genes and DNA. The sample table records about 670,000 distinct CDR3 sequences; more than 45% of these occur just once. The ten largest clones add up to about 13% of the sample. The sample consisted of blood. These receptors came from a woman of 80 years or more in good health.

CDR3 region: CASSLEYRNPSNQPQHF. The CDR3 DNA reads TGTGCCAGCAGCTTAGAGTACAGGAATCCTAGCAATCAGCCCCAGCATTTT. V gene TRBV7-9 combines with J gene TRBJ1-5; possibly TRBD1 for D (5 bases). Germline V gene data show CDR1 as SEHNR and CDR2 as FQNEAQ (reference sequence). This CDR3 is built from 17 residues. Trimming took off 1 base at V and 0 bases at J, with 13 bases between the two ends.

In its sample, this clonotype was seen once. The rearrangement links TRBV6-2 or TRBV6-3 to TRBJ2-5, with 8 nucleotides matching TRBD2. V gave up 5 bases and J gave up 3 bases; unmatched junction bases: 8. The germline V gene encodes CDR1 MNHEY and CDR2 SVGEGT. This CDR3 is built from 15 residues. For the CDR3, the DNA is TGTGCCAGCAGTAACCCCCGGCGGGAGGAAGAGACCCAGTACTTC. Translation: CASSNPRREEETQYF.

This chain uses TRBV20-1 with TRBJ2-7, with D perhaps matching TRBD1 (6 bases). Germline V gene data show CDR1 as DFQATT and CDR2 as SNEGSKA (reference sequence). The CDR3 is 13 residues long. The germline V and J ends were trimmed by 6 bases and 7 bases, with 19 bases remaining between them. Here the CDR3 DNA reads TGCAGTGCAGGCCGGACAGTGAACAATGAGCAGTACTTC. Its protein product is CSAGRTVNNEQYF.

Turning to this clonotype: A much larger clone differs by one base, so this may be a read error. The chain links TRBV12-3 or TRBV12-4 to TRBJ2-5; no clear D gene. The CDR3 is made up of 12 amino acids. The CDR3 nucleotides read TGTGCCGGCAGGTTACGGGTGGGGACCCAGTACTTC. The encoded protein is CAGRLRVGTQYF.

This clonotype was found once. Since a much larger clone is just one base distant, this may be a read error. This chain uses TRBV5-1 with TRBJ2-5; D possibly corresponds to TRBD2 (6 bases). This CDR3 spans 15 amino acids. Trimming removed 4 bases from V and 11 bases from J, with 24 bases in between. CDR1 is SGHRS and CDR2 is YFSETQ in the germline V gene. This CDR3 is CASSPGLSFYNEQYF. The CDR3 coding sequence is TGCGCCAGCAGCCCCGGACTATCGTTCTACAATGAGCAGTACTTC.

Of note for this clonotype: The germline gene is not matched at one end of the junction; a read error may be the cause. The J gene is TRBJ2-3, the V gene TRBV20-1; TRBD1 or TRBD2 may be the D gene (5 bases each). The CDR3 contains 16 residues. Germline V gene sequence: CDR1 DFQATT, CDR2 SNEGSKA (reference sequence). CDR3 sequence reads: CSVRGSDRSFRDTQYF. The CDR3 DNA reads TGCAGTGTTAGAGGGAGCGACAGATCCTTCAGAGATACGCAGTATTTT.

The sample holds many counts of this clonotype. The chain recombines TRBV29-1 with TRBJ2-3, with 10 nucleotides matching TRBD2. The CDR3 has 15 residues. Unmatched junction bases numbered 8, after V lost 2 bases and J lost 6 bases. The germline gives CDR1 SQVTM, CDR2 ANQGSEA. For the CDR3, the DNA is TGCAGCGTTGAAAGCCTAGCGGGAGTTGTGGATACGCAGTATTTT. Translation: CSVESLAGVVDTQYF.

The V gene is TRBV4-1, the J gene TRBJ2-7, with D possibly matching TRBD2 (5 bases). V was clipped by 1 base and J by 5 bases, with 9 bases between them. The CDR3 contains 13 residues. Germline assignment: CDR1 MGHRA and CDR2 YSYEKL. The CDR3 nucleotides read TGCGCCAGCAGCCAAGTACTAGAGAACGAGCAGTACTTC. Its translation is CASSQVLENEQYF.

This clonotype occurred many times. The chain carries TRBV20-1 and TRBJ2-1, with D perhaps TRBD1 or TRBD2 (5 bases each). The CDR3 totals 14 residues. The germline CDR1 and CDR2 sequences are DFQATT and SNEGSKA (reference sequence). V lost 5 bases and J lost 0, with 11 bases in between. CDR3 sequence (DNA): TGCAGTGCTGGGGCGAGGGGCTCCTACAATGAGCAGTTCTTC. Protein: CSAGARGSYNEQFF.

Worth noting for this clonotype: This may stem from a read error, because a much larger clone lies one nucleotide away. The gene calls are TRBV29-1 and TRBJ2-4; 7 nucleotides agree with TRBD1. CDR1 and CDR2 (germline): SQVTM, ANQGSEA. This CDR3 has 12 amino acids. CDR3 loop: CSVGGDRNIRYF. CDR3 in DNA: TGCAGCGTTGGAGGGGACAGAAACATTCGGTACTTC.

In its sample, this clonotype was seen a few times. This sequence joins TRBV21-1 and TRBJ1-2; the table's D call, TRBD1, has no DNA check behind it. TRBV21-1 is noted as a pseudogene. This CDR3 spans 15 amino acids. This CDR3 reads CASSAPGAALGGYTF. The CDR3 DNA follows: TGTGCCAGCAGCGCCCCCGGGGCAGCCCTCGGGGGCTACACCTTC.

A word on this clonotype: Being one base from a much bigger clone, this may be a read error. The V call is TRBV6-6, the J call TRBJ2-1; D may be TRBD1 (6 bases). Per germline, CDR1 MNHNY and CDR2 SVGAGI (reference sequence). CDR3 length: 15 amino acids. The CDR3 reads CVSSYRANSYNEQFF. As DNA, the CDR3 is TGTGTCAGCAGTTACAGGGCCAACTCCTACAATGAGCAGTTCTTC.

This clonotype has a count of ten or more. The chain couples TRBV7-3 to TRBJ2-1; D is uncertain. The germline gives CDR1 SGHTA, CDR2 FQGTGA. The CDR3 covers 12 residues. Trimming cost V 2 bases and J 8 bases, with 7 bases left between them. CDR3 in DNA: TGTGCCAGCAGCTTAGGGTGGGATGAGCAGTTCTTC. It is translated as CASSLGWDEQFF.

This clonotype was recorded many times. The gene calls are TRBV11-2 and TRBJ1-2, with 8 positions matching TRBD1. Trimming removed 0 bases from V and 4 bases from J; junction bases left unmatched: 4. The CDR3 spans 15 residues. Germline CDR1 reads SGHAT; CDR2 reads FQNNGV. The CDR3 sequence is CASSLDLGQGYGYTF. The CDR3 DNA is TGTGCCAGCAGCTTAGATCTAGGACAGGGCTATGGCTACACCTTC.